The sequence of this T cell receptor beta chain was determined in a study of T cells in Graves' hyperthyroidism and ophthalmopathy. On the study more broadly: Peripheral blood draws took place at initial diagnosis, ahead of any treatment.

The CDR3 contains 14 residues. From germline, CDR1 is MNHEY and CDR2 SVGAGI. V was pared by 0 bases and J by 5 bases, with 10 bases between. From RNA transcripts, TCR beta CDR3 regions were amplified. Initially, a first-round RT-PCR of the TCR CDR3 employed the HTBI primer set. Each CDR3 protein is one row after TCRdb ran MiXCR on the multiplex PCR reads. The table has about 340,000 distinct CDR3 sequences, 21% seen once. Newly diagnosed patients aged 18 to 65 had hyperthyroidism of under 2 months' duration. Exclusion of a patient resulted from uncontrolled infection, other autoimmune disease, pregnancy or lactation. It was 10 ml of fresh peripheral blood that supplied the PBMCs.

Material: blood. The receptor was derived from a woman aged 50 to 60 with Graves' hyperthyroidism. The chain links TRBV6-5 to TRBJ1-1; the D gene is possibly TRBD1 (5 bases). The CDR3 protein is CASSYSIGGTEAFF. The CDR3 coding sequence is TGTGCCAGCAGTTACTCGATCGGGGGGACTGAAGCTTTCTTT.